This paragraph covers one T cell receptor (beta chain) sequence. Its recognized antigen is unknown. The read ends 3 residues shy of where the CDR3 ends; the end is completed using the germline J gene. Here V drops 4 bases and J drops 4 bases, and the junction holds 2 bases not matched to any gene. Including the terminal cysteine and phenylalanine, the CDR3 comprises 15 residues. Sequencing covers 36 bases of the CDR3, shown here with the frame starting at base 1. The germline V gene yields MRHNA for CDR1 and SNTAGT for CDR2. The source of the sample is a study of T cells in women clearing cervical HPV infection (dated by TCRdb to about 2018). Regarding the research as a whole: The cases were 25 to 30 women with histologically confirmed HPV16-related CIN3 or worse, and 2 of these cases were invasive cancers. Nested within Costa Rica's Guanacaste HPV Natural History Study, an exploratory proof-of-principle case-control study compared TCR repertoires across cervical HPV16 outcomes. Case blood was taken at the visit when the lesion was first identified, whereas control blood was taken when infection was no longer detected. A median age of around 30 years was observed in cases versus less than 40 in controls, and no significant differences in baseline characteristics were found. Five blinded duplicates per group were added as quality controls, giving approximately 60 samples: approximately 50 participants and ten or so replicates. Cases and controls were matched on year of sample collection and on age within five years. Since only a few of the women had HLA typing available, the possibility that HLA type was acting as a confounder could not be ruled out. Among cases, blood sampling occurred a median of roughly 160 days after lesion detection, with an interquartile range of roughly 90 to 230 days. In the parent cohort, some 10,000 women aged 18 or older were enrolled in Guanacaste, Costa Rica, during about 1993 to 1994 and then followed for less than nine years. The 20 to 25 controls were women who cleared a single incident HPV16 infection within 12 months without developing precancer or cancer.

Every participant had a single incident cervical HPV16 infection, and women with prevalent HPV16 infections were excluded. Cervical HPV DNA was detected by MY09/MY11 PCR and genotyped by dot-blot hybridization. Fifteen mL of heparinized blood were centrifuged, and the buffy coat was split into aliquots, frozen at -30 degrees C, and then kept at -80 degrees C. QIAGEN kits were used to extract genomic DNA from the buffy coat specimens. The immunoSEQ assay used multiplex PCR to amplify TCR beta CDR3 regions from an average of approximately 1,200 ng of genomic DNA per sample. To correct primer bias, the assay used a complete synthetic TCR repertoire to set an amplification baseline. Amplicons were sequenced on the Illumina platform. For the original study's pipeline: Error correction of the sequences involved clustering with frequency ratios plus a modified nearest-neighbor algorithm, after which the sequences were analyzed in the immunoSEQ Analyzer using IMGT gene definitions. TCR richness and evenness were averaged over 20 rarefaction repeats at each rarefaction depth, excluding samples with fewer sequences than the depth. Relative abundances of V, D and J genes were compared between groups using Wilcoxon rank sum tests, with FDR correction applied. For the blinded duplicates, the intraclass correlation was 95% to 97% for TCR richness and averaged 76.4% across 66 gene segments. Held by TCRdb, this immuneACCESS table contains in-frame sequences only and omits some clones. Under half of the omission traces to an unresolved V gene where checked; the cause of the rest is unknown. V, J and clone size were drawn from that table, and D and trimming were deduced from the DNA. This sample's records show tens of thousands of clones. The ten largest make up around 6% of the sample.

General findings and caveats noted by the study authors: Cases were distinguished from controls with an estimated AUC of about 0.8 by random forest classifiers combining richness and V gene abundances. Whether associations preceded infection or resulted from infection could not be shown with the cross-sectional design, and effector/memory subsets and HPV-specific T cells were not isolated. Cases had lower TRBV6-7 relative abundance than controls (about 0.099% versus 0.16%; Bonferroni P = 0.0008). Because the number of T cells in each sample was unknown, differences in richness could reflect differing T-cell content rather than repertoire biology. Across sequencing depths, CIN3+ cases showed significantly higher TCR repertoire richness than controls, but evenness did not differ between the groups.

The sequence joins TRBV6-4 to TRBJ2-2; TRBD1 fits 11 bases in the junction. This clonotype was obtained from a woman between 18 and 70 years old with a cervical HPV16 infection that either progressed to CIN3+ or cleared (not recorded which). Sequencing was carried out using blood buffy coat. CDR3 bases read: TGTGCCAGCAGTGCTGGGACAGGGGGCACCGGGGAG. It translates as CASSAGTGGTGE. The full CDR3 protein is CASSAGTGGTGELFF.